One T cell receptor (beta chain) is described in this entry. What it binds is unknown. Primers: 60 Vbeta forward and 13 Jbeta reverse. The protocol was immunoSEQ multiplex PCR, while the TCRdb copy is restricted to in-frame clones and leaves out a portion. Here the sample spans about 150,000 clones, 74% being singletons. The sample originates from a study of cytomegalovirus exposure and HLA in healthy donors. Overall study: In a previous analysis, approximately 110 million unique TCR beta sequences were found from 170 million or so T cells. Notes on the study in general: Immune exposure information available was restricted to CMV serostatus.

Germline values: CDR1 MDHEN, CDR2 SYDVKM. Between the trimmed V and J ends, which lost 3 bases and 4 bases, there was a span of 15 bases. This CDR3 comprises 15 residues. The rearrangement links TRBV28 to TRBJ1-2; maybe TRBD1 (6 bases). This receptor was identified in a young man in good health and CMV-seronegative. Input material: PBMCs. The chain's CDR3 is CASSLWDNWSYGYTF. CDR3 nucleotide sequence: TGTGCCAGCAGTTTGTGGGACAATTGGAGCTATGGCTACACCTTC.